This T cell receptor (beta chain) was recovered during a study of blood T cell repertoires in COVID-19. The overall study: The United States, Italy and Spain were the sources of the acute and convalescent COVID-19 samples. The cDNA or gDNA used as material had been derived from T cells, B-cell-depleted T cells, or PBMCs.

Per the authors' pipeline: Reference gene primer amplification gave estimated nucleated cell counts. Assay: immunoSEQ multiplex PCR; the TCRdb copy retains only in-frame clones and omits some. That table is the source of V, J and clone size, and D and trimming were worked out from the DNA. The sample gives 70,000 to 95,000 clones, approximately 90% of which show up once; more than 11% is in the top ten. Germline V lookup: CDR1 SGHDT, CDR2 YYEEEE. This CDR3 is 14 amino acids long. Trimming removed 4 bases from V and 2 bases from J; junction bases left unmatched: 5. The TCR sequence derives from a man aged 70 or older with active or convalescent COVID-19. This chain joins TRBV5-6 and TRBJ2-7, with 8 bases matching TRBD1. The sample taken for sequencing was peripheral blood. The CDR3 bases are TGTGCCAGCAGCCAGAGGACAGGGCCCTACGAGCAGTACTTC. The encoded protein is CASSQRTGPYEQYF.